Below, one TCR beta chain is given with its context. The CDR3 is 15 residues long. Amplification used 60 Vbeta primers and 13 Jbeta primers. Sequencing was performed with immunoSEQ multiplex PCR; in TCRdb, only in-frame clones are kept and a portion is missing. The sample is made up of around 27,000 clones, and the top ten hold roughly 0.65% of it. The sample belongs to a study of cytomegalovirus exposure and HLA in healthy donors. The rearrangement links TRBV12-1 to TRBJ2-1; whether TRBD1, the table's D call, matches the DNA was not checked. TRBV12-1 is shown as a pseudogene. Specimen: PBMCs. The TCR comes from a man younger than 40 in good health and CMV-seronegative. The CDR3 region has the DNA TGTGCCAGCAGCGCGGACAGGGGGGAATACAATGAGCAGTTCTTC. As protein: CASSADRGEYNEQFF.